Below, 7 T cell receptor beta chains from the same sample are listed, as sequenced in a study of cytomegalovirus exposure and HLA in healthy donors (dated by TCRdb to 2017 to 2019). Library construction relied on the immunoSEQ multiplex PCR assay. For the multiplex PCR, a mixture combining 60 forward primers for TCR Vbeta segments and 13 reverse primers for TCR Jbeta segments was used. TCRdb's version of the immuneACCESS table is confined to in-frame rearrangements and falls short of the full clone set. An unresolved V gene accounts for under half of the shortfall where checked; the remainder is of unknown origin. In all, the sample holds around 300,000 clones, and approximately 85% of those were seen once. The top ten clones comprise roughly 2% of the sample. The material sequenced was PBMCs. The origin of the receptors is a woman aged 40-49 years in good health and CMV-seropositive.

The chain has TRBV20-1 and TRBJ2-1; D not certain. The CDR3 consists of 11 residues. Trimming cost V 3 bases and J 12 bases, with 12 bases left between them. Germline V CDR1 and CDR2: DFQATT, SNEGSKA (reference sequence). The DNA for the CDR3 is TGCAGTGCTAGGGAGAAATTAGGGCAGTTCTTC. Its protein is CSAREKLGQFF.

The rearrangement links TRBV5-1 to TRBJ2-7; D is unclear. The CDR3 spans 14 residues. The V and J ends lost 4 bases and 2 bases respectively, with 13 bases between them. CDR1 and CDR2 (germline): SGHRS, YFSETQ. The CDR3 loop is CASSRHDTAYEQYF. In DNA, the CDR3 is TGCGCCAGCAGCCGCCATGACACAGCCTACGAGCAGTACTTC.

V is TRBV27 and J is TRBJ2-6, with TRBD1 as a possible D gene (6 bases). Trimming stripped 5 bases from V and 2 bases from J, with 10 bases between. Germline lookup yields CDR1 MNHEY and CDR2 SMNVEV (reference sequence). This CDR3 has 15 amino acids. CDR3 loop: CASSLQGPGANVLTF. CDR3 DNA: TGTGCCAGCAGTCTGCAGGGGCCTGGGGCCAACGTCCTGACTTTC.

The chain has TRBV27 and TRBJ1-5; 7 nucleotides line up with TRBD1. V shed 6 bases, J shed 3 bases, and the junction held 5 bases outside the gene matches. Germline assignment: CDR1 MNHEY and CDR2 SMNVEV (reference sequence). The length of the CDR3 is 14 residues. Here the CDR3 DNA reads TGTGCCAGCAGGAAGACAGGGAACAATCAGCCCCAGCATTTT. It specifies CASRKTGNNQPQHF.

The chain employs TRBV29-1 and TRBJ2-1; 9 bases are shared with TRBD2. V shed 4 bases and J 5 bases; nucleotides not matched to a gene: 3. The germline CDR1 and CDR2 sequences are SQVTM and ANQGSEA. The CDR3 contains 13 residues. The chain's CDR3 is CSVGLAENNEQFF. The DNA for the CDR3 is TGCAGCGTTGGACTAGCGGAGAACAATGAGCAGTTCTTC.

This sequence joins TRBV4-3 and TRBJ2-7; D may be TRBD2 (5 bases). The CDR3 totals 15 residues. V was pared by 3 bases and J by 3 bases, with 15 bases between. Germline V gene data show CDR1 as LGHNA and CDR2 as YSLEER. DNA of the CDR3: TGCGCCAGCAGCCAGGAACCGGGGATGTTCTACGAGCAGTACTTC. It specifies CASSQEPGMFYEQYF.

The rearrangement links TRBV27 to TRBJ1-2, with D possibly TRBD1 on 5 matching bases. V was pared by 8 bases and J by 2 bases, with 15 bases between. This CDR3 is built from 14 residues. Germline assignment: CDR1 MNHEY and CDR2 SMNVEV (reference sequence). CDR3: CASGTTAQNYGYTF. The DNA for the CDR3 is TGTGCCAGCGGAACGACAGCGCAGAACTATGGCTACACCTTC.